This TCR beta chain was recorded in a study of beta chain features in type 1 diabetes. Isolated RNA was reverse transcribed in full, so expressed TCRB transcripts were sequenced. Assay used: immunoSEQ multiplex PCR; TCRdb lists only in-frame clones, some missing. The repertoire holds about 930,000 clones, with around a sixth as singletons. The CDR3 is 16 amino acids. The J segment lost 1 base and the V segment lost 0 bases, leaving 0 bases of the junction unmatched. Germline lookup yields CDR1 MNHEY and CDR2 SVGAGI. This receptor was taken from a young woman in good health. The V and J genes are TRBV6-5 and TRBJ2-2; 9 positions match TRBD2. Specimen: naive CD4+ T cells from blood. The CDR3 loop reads CASSYSLAGNTGELFF. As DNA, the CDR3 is TGTGCCAGCAGTTACTCACTAGCGGGGAACACCGGGGAGCTGTTTTTT.